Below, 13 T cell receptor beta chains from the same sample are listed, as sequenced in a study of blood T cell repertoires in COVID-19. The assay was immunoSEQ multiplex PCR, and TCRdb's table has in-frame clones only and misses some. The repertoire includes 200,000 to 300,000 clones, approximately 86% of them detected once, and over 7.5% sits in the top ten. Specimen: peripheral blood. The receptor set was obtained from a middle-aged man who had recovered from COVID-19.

CDR3 DNA: TGTGCCAGCAGCTCCACTACCCGCGGGACTAGATCCTACAATGAGCAGTTCTTC. Its protein is CASSSTTRGTRSYNEQFF. The chain joins TRBV13 to TRBJ2-1; the match to TRBD2 covers 8 bases. The CDR3 length is 18 residues. The germline CDR1 and CDR2 sequences are PRHDT and FYEKMQ (reference sequence). Trimming removed 4 bases from V and 1 base from J; junction bases left unmatched: 12. The entire variable domain, with the rest obtained from reference TRBV13 and TRBJ2-1, is as follows: AAGVIQSPRHLIKEKRETATLKCYPIPRHDTVYWYQQGPGQDPQFLISFYEKMQSDKGSIPDRFSAQQFSDYHSELNMSSLELGDSALYFCASSSTTRGTRSYNEQFFGPGTRLTVL.

CDR3 sequence reads: CASSTLTSGYYNEQFF. The CDR3 nucleotides are TGTGCCAGTAGTACTCTAACTAGCGGGTATTACAATGAGCAGTTCTTC. J is TRBJ2-1 and V is TRBV19, with TRBD2 matching 9 bases. Germline CDR1 LNHDA, CDR2 SQIVND (reference sequence). The CDR3 length is 16 residues. The V segment lost 4 bases and the J segment 4 bases; nucleotides outside the gene matches: 8.

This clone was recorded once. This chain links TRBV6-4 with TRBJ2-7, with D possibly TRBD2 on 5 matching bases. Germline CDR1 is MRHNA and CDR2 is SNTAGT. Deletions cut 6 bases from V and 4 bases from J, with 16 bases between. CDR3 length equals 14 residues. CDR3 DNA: TGTGCCAGCAGAGGGAGAGTCCTTCTGTACGAGCAGTACTTC. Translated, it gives CASRGRVLLYEQYF.

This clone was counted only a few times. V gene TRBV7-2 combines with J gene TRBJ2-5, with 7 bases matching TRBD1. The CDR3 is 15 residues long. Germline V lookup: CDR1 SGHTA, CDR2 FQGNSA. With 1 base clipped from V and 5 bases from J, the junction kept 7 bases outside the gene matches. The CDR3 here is CASSLGYRGWETQYF. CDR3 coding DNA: TGTGCCAGCAGCTTAGGATACAGGGGATGGGAGACCCAGTACTTC. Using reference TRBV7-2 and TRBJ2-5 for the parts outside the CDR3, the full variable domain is GAGVSQSPSNKVTEKGKDVELRCDPISGHTALYWYRQSLGQGLEFLIYFQGNSAPDKSGLPSDRFSAERTGGSVSTLTIQRTQQEDSAVYLCASSLGYRGWETQYFGPGTRLLVL.

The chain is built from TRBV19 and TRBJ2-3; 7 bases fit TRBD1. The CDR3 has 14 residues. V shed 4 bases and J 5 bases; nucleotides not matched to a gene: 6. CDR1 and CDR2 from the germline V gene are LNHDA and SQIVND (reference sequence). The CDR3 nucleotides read TGTGCCAGTAGTAGTAGGGGGCTGATAGATACGCAGTATTTT. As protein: CASSSRGLIDTQYF.

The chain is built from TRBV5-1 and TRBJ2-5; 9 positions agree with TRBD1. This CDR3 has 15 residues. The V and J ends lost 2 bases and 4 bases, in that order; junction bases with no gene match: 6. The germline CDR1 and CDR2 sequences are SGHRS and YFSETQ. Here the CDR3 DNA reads TGCGCCAGCAGCTTAGGACAGGGGACGGGAGAGACCCAGTACTTC. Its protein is CASSLGQGTGETQYF.

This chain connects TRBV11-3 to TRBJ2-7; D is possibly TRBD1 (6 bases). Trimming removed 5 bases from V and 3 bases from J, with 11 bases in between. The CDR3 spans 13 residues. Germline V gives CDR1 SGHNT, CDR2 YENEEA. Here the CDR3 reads CASSDNRDYEQYF. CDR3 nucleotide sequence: TGTGCCAGCAGCGATAACAGGGACTACGAGCAGTACTTC.

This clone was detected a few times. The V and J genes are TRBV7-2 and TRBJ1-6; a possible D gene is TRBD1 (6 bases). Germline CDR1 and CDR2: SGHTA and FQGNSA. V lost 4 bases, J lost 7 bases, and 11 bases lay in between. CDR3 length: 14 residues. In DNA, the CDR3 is TGTGCCAGCAGCTCGCTGGGGGCCAATTCACCCCTCCACTTT. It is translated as CASSSLGANSPLHF.

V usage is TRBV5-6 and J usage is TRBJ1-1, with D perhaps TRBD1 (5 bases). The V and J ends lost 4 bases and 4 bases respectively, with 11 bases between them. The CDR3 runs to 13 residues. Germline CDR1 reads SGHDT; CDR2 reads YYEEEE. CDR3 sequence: CASSLRGSTEAFF. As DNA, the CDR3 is TGTGCCAGCAGCCTGCGGGGGTCCACTGAAGCTTTCTTT.

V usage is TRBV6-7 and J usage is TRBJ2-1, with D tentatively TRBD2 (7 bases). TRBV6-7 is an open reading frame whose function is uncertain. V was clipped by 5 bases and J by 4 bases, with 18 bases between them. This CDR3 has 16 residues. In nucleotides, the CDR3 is TGTGCCAGCAGTCCCCAAGGGGCGGGGGCATACAATGAGCAGTTCTTC. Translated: CASSPQGAGAYNEQFF.

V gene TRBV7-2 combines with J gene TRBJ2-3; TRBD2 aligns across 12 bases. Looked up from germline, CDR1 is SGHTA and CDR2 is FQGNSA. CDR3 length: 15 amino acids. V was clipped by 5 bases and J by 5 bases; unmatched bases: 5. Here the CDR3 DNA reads TGTGCCAGCAGCCTCAGGGGACTAGCGGGAGATACGCAGTATTTT. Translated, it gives CASSLRGLAGDTQYF.

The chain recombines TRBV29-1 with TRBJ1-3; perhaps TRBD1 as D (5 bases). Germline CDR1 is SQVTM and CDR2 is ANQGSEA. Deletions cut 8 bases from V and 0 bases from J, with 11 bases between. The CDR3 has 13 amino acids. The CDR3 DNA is TGCAGCTGGGCGGGGGGCTCTGGAAACACCATATATTTT. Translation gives CSWAGGSGNTIYF.

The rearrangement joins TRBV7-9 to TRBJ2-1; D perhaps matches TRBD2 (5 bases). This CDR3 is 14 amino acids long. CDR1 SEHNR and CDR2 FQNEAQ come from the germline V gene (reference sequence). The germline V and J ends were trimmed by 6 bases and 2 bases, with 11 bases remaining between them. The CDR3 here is CASRGRAAYNEQFF. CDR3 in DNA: TGTGCCAGCAGAGGGCGGGCGGCCTACAATGAGCAGTTCTTC.